Listed below are T cell receptor beta chains from one sample, sequenced in a study of T cells in Graves' hyperthyroidism and ophthalmopathy. TCRdb re-called the multiplex PCR reads through MiXCR, storing one row per CDR3 protein. The sample holds more than 350,000 distinct CDR3 sequences, more than 12% seen once. The specimen was blood. These receptors were obtained from a woman aged 25-40 years with Graves' hyperthyroidism. The CDR3 runs from the conserved cysteine through the conserved F or W. Fields, in order: J gene, clone size, D gene, V gene, CDR3 DNA, CDR3 protein. A D gene is named only where the DNA matches it firmly. Size is stated for part of the rows, as once, few or many counts, or as a class when the clone is expanded.

TRBJ2-7 | - | TRBD1 | TRBV7-9 | TGTGCCAGCAGCTCCCCGGGACAGGGTCTCCTCGAGCAGTACTTC | CASSSPGQGLLEQYF
TRBJ1-1 | - | - | TRBV12-3/TRBV12-4 | TGTGCCAGCAGCCTCATAAGTGGCACTGAAGCTTTCTTT | CASSLISGTEAFF
TRBJ2-3 | few | - | TRBV20-1 | TGCAGTGTTCCGGACGCGGGCCGCACAGATACGCAGTATTTT | CSVPDAGRTDTQYF
TRBJ2-1 | few | - | TRBV20-1 | TGCAGTGCTAGAGATGGGAGCGTGAGGACCCAGTTCTTC | CSARDGSVRTQFF
TRBJ2-5 | few | TRBD1 | TRBV11-3 | TGTGCCAGCAGCTTGGATTCGACAGGGGAGACCCAGTACTTC | CASSLDSTGETQYF
TRBJ1-2 | - | - | TRBV20-1 | TGCAGTGCTAAACTCGGGCTACATGGCTATGGCTACACCTTC | CSAKLGLHGYGYTF
TRBJ2-7 | many | - | TRBV20-1 | TGCAGTGCTAGAGATCCTCCGTACTACGAGCAGTACTTC | CSARDPPYYEQYF
TRBJ2-7 | many | - | TRBV20-1 | TGCAGTGCTGACGGACTCTCCGGGGCCTCCTACGAGCAGTACTTC | CSADGLSGASYEQYF
TRBJ1-2 | many | - | TRBV3-1 | TGTGCCAGCAGCCAAGACGCAGGTCCGGGTAGCTACACCTTC | CASSQDAGPGSYTF
TRBJ2-7 | few | - | TRBV19 | TGTGCCAGTAGTACGTTCGGACAATTCTACGAGCAGTACTTC | CASSTFGQFYEQYF
TRBJ2-7 | many | TRBD1 | TRBV30 | TGTGCCTGGAGTGTTAACAGGGGTTACGAGCAGTACTTC | CAWSVNRGYEQYF
TRBJ2-1 | many | - | TRBV18 | TGTGCCAGCTCACCACAGGACAATGAGCAGTTCTTC | CASSPQDNEQFF
TRBJ1-2 | - | - | TRBV6-2/TRBV6-3 | TGTGCCAGCATCAATGACCGTCTCGGTGGCTACACCTTC | CASINDRLGGYTF
TRBJ2-3 | many | TRBD1 | TRBV24-1 | TGTGCCACCAGTGACCCCGGACAGGGGATAGGAGATACGCAGTATTTT | CATSDPGQGIGDTQYF
TRBJ2-1 | - | - | TRBV9 | TGTGCCAGCAGCGTAGAGCTCTCCTACAATGAGCAGTTCTTC | CASSVELSYNEQFF
TRBJ2-1 | few | TRBD2 | TRBV4-2 | TGTGCCAGCGCTGGGACTAGCGGAGACAATGAGCAGTTCTTC | CASAGTSGDNEQFF
TRBJ2-7 | many | TRBD2 | TRBV20-1 | TGCAGTGCTCCCTTGGCACCGGGACTAGCGGGAGTCCCCTCCTACGAGCAGTACTTC | CSAPLAPGLAGVPSYEQYF
TRBJ2-7 | many | TRBD2 | TRBV5-1 | TGCGCCAGCAGCTCCGGACTAGCGGACTCCTACGAGCAGTACTTC | CASSSGLADSYEQYF
TRBJ2-5 | - | - | TRBV4-1 | TGCGCCAGCAGCCAAGGCTTAAGGGGGAGAGAGACCCAGTACTTC | CASSQGLRGRETQYF
TRBJ2-7 | few | - | TRBV24-1 | TGTGCCACCAGTGATTTGTTACTGACCTACGAGCAGTACTTC | CATSDLLLTYEQYF
TRBJ1-2 | - | TRBD1 | TRBV20-1 | TGCAGTGCAAGAATCACAGGGGAGGATGGCTACACCTTC | CSARITGEDGYTF
TRBJ1-2 | - | - | TRBV29-1 | TGCAGCGTTGATCGTCAGCAGGGTTACGGCTACACCTTC | CSVDRQQGYGYTF
TRBJ2-5 | many | TRBD1 | TRBV11-2 | TGTGCCAGCAGCCGGGGACAGGGGCAAGAGACCCAGTACTTC | CASSRGQGQETQYF
TRBJ1-5 | few | - | TRBV9 | TGTGCCAGCAGCCCGTCTGACGGAACGGGCCAGCCCCAGCATTTT | CASSPSDGTGQPQHF
TRBJ2-7 | - | - | TRBV20-1 | TGCAGTGCTCGACCCGGCGAGCCGCAGGGCGAGCAGTACTTC | CSARPGEPQGEQYF
TRBJ2-2 | many | TRBD1 | TRBV12-3/TRBV12-4 | TGTGCCAGCAGACAGGGGGCGAACACCGGGGAGCTGTTTTTT | CASRQGANTGELFF
TRBJ1-3 | - | - | TRBV10-2 | TGCGCCAGCAGTGAGAAGGGGTCAGGAAACACCATATATTTT | CASSEKGSGNTIYF
TRBJ2-5 | many | - | TRBV5-1 | TGCGCCAGCAGCTTCGAGGGCAGCGGGCCAGAAGAGACCCAGTACTTC | CASSFEGSGPEETQYF
TRBJ2-3 | many | TRBD2 | TRBV20-1 | TGCAGTGCTCCGATCCGGGAGGGCCCAGATACGCAGTATTTT | CSAPIREGPDTQYF
TRBJ1-5 | many | TRBD1 | TRBV6-1 | TGTGCCAGCAGTACGGGACAGGGGACGGGACAGCCCCAGCATTTT | CASSTGQGTGQPQHF
TRBJ2-3 | many | - | TRBV14 | TGTGCCAGCAGCCAAGGGACTATCCCGACCCATACGCAGTATTTT | CASSQGTIPTHTQYF
TRBJ2-1 | many | TRBD2 | TRBV12-3/TRBV12-4 | TGTGCCAGCAGTTTGTTAGCGGGAGGGCCGGGCGATGAGCAGTTCTTC | CASSLLAGGPGDEQFF
TRBJ2-7 | few | TRBD1 | TRBV29-1 | TGCAGCGTGACAGGGGCCTACGAGCAGTACTTC | CSVTGAYEQYF
TRBJ2-1 | many | - | TRBV7-9 | TGTGCCAGCAGCTTAGGGGAGGGGGTCCAGTTCTTC | CASSLGEGVQFF
TRBJ2-7 | many | TRBD1 | TRBV11-2 | TGTGCCAGCAGCACACTCATCGGACAGGGTTGGAACGAGCAGTACTTC | CASSTLIGQGWNEQYF
TRBJ1-5 | few | - | TRBV28 | TGTGCCAGCAGATGGGACGGGAATCAGCCCCAGCATTTT | CASRWDGNQPQHF
TRBJ1-5 | - | TRBD1 | TRBV19 | TGTGCCAGTAAAGACAGGGCAAATCAGCCCCAGCATTTT | CASKDRANQPQHF
TRBJ2-3 | few | - | TRBV6-5 | TGTGCCAGCAGTTACCGAGGTACAGATACGCAGTATTTT | CASSYRGTDTQYF
TRBJ2-1 | many | TRBD2 | TRBV20-1 | TGCAGTGCCGGGGGTAGCGGGAGCTCCTACAATGAGCAGTTCTTC | CSAGGSGSSYNEQFF
TRBJ1-5 | few | - | TRBV19 | TGTGCCAGTAGTATTAAAAATCAGCCCCAGCATTTT | CASSIKNQPQHF
TRBJ2-2 | few | - | TRBV27 | TGTGCCAGCAGTTTATTGAGGGACTTACCCACCGGGGAGCTGTTTTTT | CASSLLRDLPTGELFF
TRBJ2-1 | many | - | TRBV24-1 | TGTGCCACCAGTGACTCGACAACCGCCAATGAGCAGTTCTTC | CATSDSTTANEQFF
TRBJ2-7 | - | - | TRBV19 | TGTGCCAGTAGTCTCGGACACTCCGACTACGAGCAGTACTTC | CASSLGHSDYEQYF